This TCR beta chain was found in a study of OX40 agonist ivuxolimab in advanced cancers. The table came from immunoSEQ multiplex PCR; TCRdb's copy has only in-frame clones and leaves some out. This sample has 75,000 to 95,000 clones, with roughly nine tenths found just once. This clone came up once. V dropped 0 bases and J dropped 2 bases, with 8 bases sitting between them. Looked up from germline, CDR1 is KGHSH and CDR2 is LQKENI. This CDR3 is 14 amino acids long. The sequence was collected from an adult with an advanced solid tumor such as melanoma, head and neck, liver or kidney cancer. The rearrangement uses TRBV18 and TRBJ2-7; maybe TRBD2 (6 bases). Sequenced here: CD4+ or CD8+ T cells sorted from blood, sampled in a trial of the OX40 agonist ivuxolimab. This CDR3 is CASSPPSGAYEQYF. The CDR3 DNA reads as TGTGCCAGCTCACCACCTAGCGGCGCCTACGAGCAGTACTTC.